These 25 T cell receptor beta chains were all obtained from the same sample, sequenced in a study of Graves' ophthalmopathy and Graves' hyperthyroidism. Amplification of the TCR beta CDR3 regions used RNA transcripts (as template). Investigators did first-round RT-PCR with HTBI primers, then second-round multiplex PCR. TCRdb itself ran the multiplex PCR reads through MiXCR, one entry per CDR3 protein. The table records a few hundred thousand distinct CDR3 sequences, under 40% of them present only once. Sample: peripheral blood or thyroid tissue (not recorded which). The receptors were sampled from an adult man with Graves' hyperthyroidism.

The rearrangement uses TRBV7-8 and TRBJ2-5; 8 nucleotides agree with TRBD2. There are 16 residues in the CDR3. The V gene end was trimmed by 11 bases and the J gene end by 3 bases; junction bases not matched to a gene: 17. From germline, CDR1 is SGHVS and CDR2 FQNEAQ. The CDR3 nucleotides read TGTGCCTGGAGTTCAACCCTCCAGACTAGCGAAGAGACCCAGTACTTC. It is translated as CAWSSTLQTSEETQYF.

At least ten counts were recorded for this clonotype. This chain joins TRBV29-1 and TRBJ1-6; D call uncertain. V lost 5 bases and J lost 4, with 9 bases in between. The CDR3 has 13 amino acids. The V gene's germline CDR1 is SQVTM and CDR2 ANQGSEA. The CDR3 spells CSVRTGYNSPLHF. CDR3 nucleotides: TGCAGCGTTAGGACCGGGTATAATTCACCCCTCCACTTT.

The rearrangement joins TRBV12-3 or TRBV12-4 to TRBJ2-3; the D gene is possibly TRBD2 (5 bases). The CDR3 has 13 residues. With 6 bases removed from V and 8 bases from J, the gap between germline ends came to 15 bases. The CDR3 sequence is CASSPTVRVTQYF. CDR3 coding DNA: TGTGCCAGCAGCCCCACAGTGCGGGTTACGCAGTATTTT.

This clonotype has only a few counts. The rearrangement joins TRBV20-1 to TRBJ1-3; a possible D gene is TRBD1 (5 bases). Trimming shortened V by 0 bases and J by 2 bases, and 8 bases separated the two germline ends. This CDR3 comprises 14 residues. The germline V gene encodes CDR1 DFQATT and CDR2 SNEGSKA (reference sequence). In DNA, the CDR3 is TGCAGTGCTAGAGATGGGACTACTGGAAACACCATATATTTT. This gives the protein CSARDGTTGNTIYF.

At least ten counts were recorded for this clonotype. The chain carries TRBV5-6 and TRBJ1-1, with D maybe TRBD1 (6 bases). CDR3 length: 16 residues. Trimming shortened V by 8 bases and J by 2 bases, and 22 bases separated the two germline ends. Germline CDR1 is SGHDT and CDR2 is YYEEEE. Here the CDR3 DNA reads TGTGCCAGTCTGATGAGAAACCAGGGGATTAACACTGAAGCTTTCTTT. Its protein product is CASLMRNQGINTEAFF.

This clonotype was seen at least ten times. The rearrangement links TRBV13 to TRBJ1-1; no clear D gene. CDR3 length equals 12 residues. Germline V gene data show CDR1 as PRHDT and CDR2 as FYEKMQ (reference sequence). Trimming took 8 bases from V and 8 from J, leaving 15 bases between them. The CDR3 nucleotides read TGTGCCAGCGGGGTGTACTTTGAGGAAGCTTTCTTT. Protein product: CASGVYFEEAFF.

This clonotype was recorded many times. The chain uses TRBV2 and TRBJ1-5; no reliable D call. Germline V CDR1 and CDR2: SNHLY, FYNNEI. The CDR3 covers 15 residues. Trimming stripped 3 bases from V and 3 bases from J, with 12 bases between. The CDR3 nucleotides are TGTGCCAGCAGTGACGTGACTAAACACAATCAGCCCCAGCATTTT. Translation gives CASSDVTKHNQPQHF.

Many counts were recorded for this clonotype. The chain recombines TRBV7-9 with TRBJ2-7; TRBD1 matches 9 bases. Germline V lookup: CDR1 SEHNR, CDR2 FQNEAQ (reference sequence). V lost 4 bases to trimming and J lost 3 bases; unmatched junction nucleotides: 10. This CDR3 comprises 16 residues. CDR3 in DNA: TGTGCCAGCAGCTCCAGGGGGGGACAGGGAGACTACGAGCAGTACTTC. As protein: CASSSRGGQGDYEQYF.

This chain connects TRBV11-2 to TRBJ2-5; 10 nucleotides align to TRBD2. V gave up 2 bases and J gave up 5 bases; unmatched junction bases: 5. The CDR3 is 15 amino acids. Germline CDR1 SGHAT, CDR2 FQNNGV. Written as DNA, the CDR3 is TGTGCCAGCAGCTTATCCCTAGCGGGGGCCGAGACCCAGTACTTC. As protein: CASSLSLAGAETQYF.

This clonotype showed up many times. The rearrangement links TRBV11-2 to TRBJ2-5; D call uncertain. The V end was cut by 4 bases, the J end by 0 bases, with 9 bases between. CDR1 and CDR2 (germline): SGHAT, FQNNGV. This CDR3 has 14 residues. CDR3 region: CASSSNRYQETQYF. CDR3 nucleotide sequence: TGTGCCAGCAGCTCCAATCGGTACCAAGAGACCCAGTACTTC.

J is TRBJ2-3 and V is TRBV20-1; D not resolved. V lost 6 bases to trimming and J lost 2 bases, with 18 bases between them. The CDR3 loop spans 15 amino acids. Germline values: CDR1 DFQATT, CDR2 SNEGSKA (reference sequence). The CDR3 DNA sequence: TGCAGTGCAACCAAGACCCACACTCCCACAGATACGCAGTATTTT. Translated: CSATKTHTPTDTQYF.

As to this clonotype: A read error is possible here, since a much larger clone lies one base away. This chain connects TRBV6-1 to TRBJ2-5; 8 nucleotides line up with TRBD2. The CDR3 loop spans 15 amino acids. V gave up 0 bases and J gave up 9 bases; unmatched junction bases: 9. The germline gives CDR1 MNHNS, CDR2 SASEGT. The CDR3 sequence: CASSEAPTGREAQYF. CDR3 nucleotides: TGTGCCAGCAGTGAAGCGCCAACAGGGCGGGAGGCCCAGTACTTC.

The sample holds many counts of this clonotype. The chain joins TRBV2 to TRBJ2-5, with 8 positions matching TRBD2. CDR1 SNHLY and CDR2 FYNNEI come from the germline V gene. This CDR3 is 15 amino acids long. The V and J ends lost 7 bases and 1 base, in that order; junction bases with no gene match: 8. The CDR3 nucleotides are TGTGCCAGCACGGTGGACGGGGGGGCCCAAGAGACCCAGTACTTC. Translating it yields CASTVDGGAQETQYF. Drawing the rest from reference TRBV2 and TRBJ2-5, the complete variable domain is EPEVTQTPSHQVTQMGQEVILRCVPISNHLYFYWYRQILGQKVEFLVSFYNNEISEKSEIFDDQFSVERPDGSNFTLKIRSTKLEDSAMYFCASTVDGGAQETQYFGPGTRLLVL.

The chain has TRBV7-2 and TRBJ1-3; the match to TRBD1 covers 8 bases. This CDR3 has 16 residues. In germline, CDR1 is SGHTA, CDR2 FQGNSA. J was trimmed by 2 bases and V by 4 bases; bases with no gene match: 7. The CDR3 loop reads CASSSQTGVAGNTIYF. The CDR3 DNA sequence: TGTGCCAGCAGCTCTCAGACAGGGGTCGCTGGAAACACCATATATTTT.

This clonotype has at least ten counts. This chain connects TRBV7-8 to TRBJ1-2; D gene unclear. CDR1 is SGHVS, CDR2 FQNEAQ, per germline. V lost 1 base and J lost 9, with 12 bases in between. The CDR3 loop spans 13 amino acids. Here the CDR3 DNA reads TGTGCCAGCAGCTTAGGAAGGGAGTACAGCTACACCTTC. Translation gives CASSLGREYSYTF.

This clonotype was found many times. The chain couples TRBV29-1 to TRBJ1-1; no clear D. The CDR3 is 12 amino acids. The ends were cut back, 7 bases at V and 0 bases at J, with 9 bases in the middle. Germline V CDR1 and CDR2: SQVTM, ANQGSEA. The CDR3 DNA sequence: TGCAGCGCCCGACCCATGAACACTGAAGCTTTCTTT. The encoded protein is CSARPMNTEAFF.

This sequence joins TRBV19 and TRBJ2-7, with 8 nucleotides matching TRBD1. The germline gives CDR1 LNHDA, CDR2 SQIVND (reference sequence). The J segment lost 0 bases and the V segment lost 3 bases, leaving 4 bases of the junction unmatched. The CDR3 is 15 amino acids. Here the CDR3 reads CASSIGQGYSYEQYF. The CDR3 coding sequence is TGTGCCAGTAGTATCGGACAGGGCTACTCCTACGAGCAGTACTTC.

At least ten counts were recorded for this clonotype. The chain combines TRBV20-1 with TRBJ1-1; D not certain. CDR1 is DFQATT and CDR2 is SNEGSKA in the germline V gene (reference sequence). Trimming took off 4 bases at V and 1 base at J, with 10 bases between the two ends. The CDR3 is made up of 13 amino acids. CDR3 loop: CSATNSRNTEAFF. The CDR3 coding sequence is TGCAGTGCTACCAATAGTCGGAACACTGAAGCTTTCTTT.

This clonotype occurred many times. The V call is TRBV24-1, the J call TRBJ1-5; D not certain. With 0 bases removed from V and 6 bases from J, the gap between germline ends came to 8 bases. The CDR3 length is 14 residues. CDR1 and CDR2 (germline): KGHDR, SFDVKD. The CDR3 nucleotides are TGTGCCACCAGTGATTTGGGGGTTCTTCAGCCCCAGCATTTT. This translates into CATSDLGVLQPQHF.

The table lists this clonotype with many counts. The V gene is TRBV5-8, the J gene TRBJ1-5; D remains unclear. The V gene's germline CDR1 is SGHTS and CDR2 YDEGEE. This CDR3 region has 14 residues. V was clipped by 0 bases and J by 7 bases, with 11 bases between them. The CDR3 loop reads CASSLDRAEQPQHF. DNA of the CDR3: TGTGCCAGCAGCTTGGACAGAGCTGAACAGCCCCAGCATTTT. Based on the CDR3 plus reference TRBV5-8 and TRBJ1-5, the full variable domain is EAGVTQSPTHLIKTRGQQATLRCSPISGHTSVYWYQQALGLGLQFLLWYDEGEERNRGNFPPRFSGRQFPNYSSELNVNALELEDSALYLCASSLDRAEQPQHFGDGTRLSIL.

In its sample, this clonotype was seen many times. V gene TRBV24-1 combines with J gene TRBJ1-2, with 7 bases lining up with TRBD1. There are 14 residues in the CDR3. The junction had 7 bases not matched to a gene; V was cut back by 2 bases and J by 8 bases. Germline-derived CDR1 and CDR2 are KGHDR and SFDVKD. The CDR3 region is CATSDWTGLRGYTF. Here the CDR3 DNA reads TGTGCCACCAGTGATTGGACAGGATTGCGCGGCTACACCTTC.

At least ten counts were recorded for this clonotype. The V and J genes are TRBV29-1 and TRBJ1-3; 8 positions match TRBD1. Germline loops: CDR1 SQVTM, CDR2 ANQGSEA. The V and J ends lost 8 bases and 0 bases, in that order; junction bases with no gene match: 6. CDR3 length equals 14 residues. CDR3 protein: CSFQGALSGNTIYF. In nucleotides, the CDR3 is TGCAGCTTCCAGGGGGCTCTCTCTGGAAACACCATATATTTT.

This rearrangement joins TRBV29-1 to TRBJ2-7; no firm D call. Per germline, CDR1 SQVTM and CDR2 ANQGSEA. V was pared by 2 bases and J by 7 bases, with 18 bases between. This CDR3 region has 14 residues. The CDR3 region is CSVESRRLVPEQYF. CDR3 coding DNA: TGCAGCGTTGAAAGCCGCCGGCTAGTTCCTGAGCAGTACTTC.

This sequence joins TRBV12-3 or TRBV12-4 and TRBJ2-7; 7 nucleotides line up with TRBD2. The junction had 8 bases not matched to a gene; V was cut back by 5 bases and J by 1 base. The CDR3 has 15 residues. The CDR3 DNA follows: TGTGCCAGCAGTAGCGGGGTAGCCCAATCCTACGAGCAGTACTTC. Encoded protein: CASSSGVAQSYEQYF.

The chain couples TRBV5-8 to TRBJ1-2; TRBD1 agrees at 9 bases. Germline lookup yields CDR1 SGHTS and CDR2 YDEGEE. After removal of 0 bases from V and 1 base from J, the junction contained 4 bases not matched to a gene. This CDR3 spans 16 amino acids. The CDR3 protein is CASSLGGTGFNYGYTF. The CDR3 DNA follows: TGTGCCAGCAGCTTGGGGGGGACAGGGTTTAACTATGGCTACACCTTC. Drawing the rest from reference TRBV5-8 and TRBJ1-2, the complete variable domain is EAGVTQSPTHLIKTRGQQATLRCSPISGHTSVYWYQQALGLGLQFLLWYDEGEERNRGNFPPRFSGRQFPNYSSELNVNALELEDSALYLCASSLGGTGFNYGYTFGSGTRLTVV.